These 31 T cell receptor beta chains were all obtained from the same sample, sequenced in a study of blood T cell repertoires in COVID-19. The protocol was immunoSEQ multiplex PCR, while the TCRdb copy is restricted to in-frame clones and leaves out a portion. This sample carries roughly 130,000 clones, roughly 90% of them seen once, and the ten largest clones take about 2.3%. The sequencing input was PBMCs or T cells enriched from blood (not recorded which). These receptor sequences come from a woman aged 45-59 years who had recovered from COVID-19.

This chain connects TRBV6-5 to TRBJ1-6, with unresolved D. The V end lost 10 bases, the J end lost 9 bases, and 13 bases lay between the germline ends. CDR1 is MNHEY and CDR2 is SVGAGI in the germline V gene. This CDR3 has 12 residues. The CDR3 sequence is CATWASGSPLHF. Written as DNA, the CDR3 is TGTGCCACCTGGGCCTCCGGTTCACCCCTCCACTTT.

The chain joins TRBV4-1 to TRBJ2-2, with TRBD1 matching 11 bases. Germline-derived CDR1 and CDR2 are MGHRA and YSYEKL. The junction had 2 bases not matched to a gene; V was cut back by 3 bases and J by 5 bases. CDR3 length: 15 amino acids. CDR3 DNA sequence: TGCGCCAGCAGCCAGGGGACAGGGGGAACCGGGGAGCTGTTTTTT. Translated, it gives CASSQGTGGTGELFF.

The chain carries TRBV7-9 and TRBJ1-6; 7 bases match TRBD1. The CDR3 loop spans 14 amino acids. V trimming: 5 bases; J trimming: 7 bases; junction bases outside the gene matches: 5. Germline CDR1 SEHNR, CDR2 FQNEAQ (reference sequence). The CDR3 here is CASSLGDRNSPLHF. For the CDR3, the DNA is TGTGCCAGCAGCCTAGGGGACAGAAATTCACCCCTCCACTTT.

The chain links TRBV6-1 to TRBJ2-7, with 10 bases lining up with TRBD1. Losses at the gene ends were 2 bases for V and 0 bases for J; bases not matched to a gene: 13. Germline CDR1 MNHNS, CDR2 SASEGT. This CDR3 spans 19 amino acids. CDR3 protein: CASSERRDRGTLGSYEQYF. In DNA, the CDR3 is TGTGCCAGCAGTGAACGTCGGGACAGGGGAACCTTGGGCTCCTACGAGCAGTACTTC.

The V and J genes are TRBV7-8 and TRBJ2-3; 10 nucleotides line up with TRBD2. The V gene end was trimmed by 0 bases and the J gene end by 5 bases; junction bases not matched to a gene: 11. Germline CDR1 reads SGHVS; CDR2 reads FQNEAQ. The CDR3 runs to 18 residues. This chain's CDR3 is CASSLARVAGGRRDTQYF. The CDR3 DNA reads as TGTGCCAGCAGCTTAGCGCGGGTAGCGGGGGGCAGGAGAGATACGCAGTATTTT.

The chain links TRBV5-4 to TRBJ1-4, with 7 bases lining up with TRBD1. Trimming at V came to 3 bases and at J to 6 bases, leaving 8 bases not matched to a gene. Looked up from germline, CDR1 is SGHNT and CDR2 is YYREEE (reference sequence). The CDR3 length is 15 residues. The CDR3 protein is CASSSDRAYDEKLFF. The CDR3 region has the DNA TGTGCCAGCAGCTCCGACAGGGCCTACGATGAAAAACTGTTTTTT.

The rearrangement uses TRBV18 and TRBJ2-6, with 11 bases that match TRBD1. This CDR3 is 17 amino acids long. Germline-derived CDR1 and CDR2 are KGHSH and LQKENI. Trimming took 3 bases from V and 4 from J; bases not matched to a gene: 5. This chain's CDR3 is CASSPDRGLMGANVLTF. CDR3 DNA sequence: TGTGCCAGCTCACCGGACAGGGGGCTAATGGGGGCCAACGTCCTGACTTTC.

The genes are TRBV14 and TRBJ2-7; 8 nucleotides match TRBD2. CDR1 and CDR2 (germline): SGHDN, FVKESK. Trimming removed 4 bases from V and 2 bases from J; junction bases left unmatched: 10. The length of the CDR3 is 16 residues. The CDR3 DNA sequence: TGTGCCAGCAGCCCCAACCGGCCGGGACTAGCCTACGAGCAGTACTTC. This codes for CASSPNRPGLAYEQYF. The full variable domain, in which reference TRBV14 and TRBJ2-7 provide the parts outside the CDR3, is EAGVTQFPSHSVIEKGQTVTLRCDPISGHDNLYWYRRVMGKEIKFLLHFVKESKQDESGMPNNRFLAERTGGTYSTLKVQPAELEDSGVYFCASSPNRPGLAYEQYFGPGTRLTVT.

CDR3 residues: CASSLARGGTGELFF. Written as DNA, the CDR3 is TGTGCCAGCAGCTTAGCGCGAGGTGGCACCGGGGAGCTGTTTTTT. The chain joins TRBV7-9 to TRBJ2-2; D not resolved. The V gene lost 0 bases and the J gene lost 4 bases, with 9 bases spanning the gap. Germline V gives CDR1 SEHNR, CDR2 FQNEAQ (reference sequence). This CDR3 region has 15 residues.

This chain links TRBV14 with TRBJ1-1, with D possibly TRBD1 on 5 matching bases. CDR3 length equals 14 residues. Germline CDR1 reads SGHDN; CDR2 reads FVKESK. Trimming cost V 3 bases and J 1 base, with 9 bases left between them. The CDR3, as DNA: TGTGCCAGCAGCCAGCCCAGGGCGAACACTGAAGCTTTCTTT. Encoded protein: CASSQPRANTEAFF. Full variable domain (outside the CDR3, taken from reference TRBV14 and TRBJ1-1): EAGVTQFPSHSVIEKGQTVTLRCDPISGHDNLYWYRRVMGKEIKFLLHFVKESKQDESGMPNNRFLAERTGGTYSTLKVQPAELEDSGVYFCASSQPRANTEAFFGQGTRLTVV.

J is TRBJ1-1 and V is TRBV3-1 (or the pseudogene TRBV3-2), with D possibly TRBD1 on 5 matching bases. CDR3 length: 12 amino acids. V lost 1 base, J lost 8 bases, and 8 bases lay in between. CDR1 is LGHDT, CDR2 YNNKEL, per germline (reference sequence). CDR3 loop: CASSQGYREAFF. DNA of the CDR3: TGTGCCAGCAGCCAAGGTTACAGGGAAGCTTTCTTT.

The CDR3, as DNA: TGTGCCAGTACGGACAGTTACGAGCAGTACTTC. Its protein is CASTDSYEQYF. The chain combines TRBV19 with TRBJ2-7; tentatively, D is TRBD1 (6 bases). This CDR3 spans 11 amino acids. V was trimmed by 7 bases and J by 4 bases, leaving 8 bases between them. The germline gives CDR1 LNHDA, CDR2 SQIVND (reference sequence).

This clone was recorded only once. The V gene is TRBV7-9, the J gene TRBJ2-7; D ambiguous. The CDR3 runs to 14 residues. Germline V CDR1 and CDR2: SEHNR, FQNEAQ (reference sequence). V was cut by 1 base and J by 6 bases, with 13 bases left in between. In nucleotides, the CDR3 is TGTGCCAGCAGCTTAGAAACGGAGTCGGCCGAGCAGTACTTC. Translating gives CASSLETESAEQYF.

V and J are TRBV12-5 and TRBJ2-1; possible D gene TRBD1, 6 bases. The V gene's germline CDR1 is LGHNT and CDR2 FRNRAP. The CDR3 extends over 15 amino acids. V was clipped by 5 bases and J by 8 bases, with 19 bases between them. The CDR3 reads CASGTLMGARDEQFF. The CDR3, as DNA: TGTGCTAGTGGTACCCTGATGGGGGCCCGCGATGAGCAGTTCTTC.

This chain joins TRBV11-3 and TRBJ2-3; 8 bases line up with TRBD1. Germline CDR1 is SGHNT and CDR2 is YENEEA. This CDR3 has 16 residues. Trimming took 0 bases from V and 6 from J; bases not matched to a gene: 8. The CDR3 bases are TGTGCCAGCAGCTTAGACTGGACAGGGCTGAAGGATACGCAGTATTTT. It yields the protein CASSLDWTGLKDTQYF.

In this sample, this clone turned up once. CDR3 in DNA: TGTGCCAGTAGTATTATAGCGGGGGGGCCCGGGGAGCTGTTTTTT. This encodes CASSIIAGGPGELFF. This chain joins TRBV19 and TRBJ2-2; 11 bases agree with TRBD2. The CDR3 sequence is 15 residues long. Trimming removed 3 bases from V and 6 bases from J; junction bases left unmatched: 3. Looked up from germline, CDR1 is LNHDA and CDR2 is SQIVND (reference sequence). Variable domain in full (rest from reference TRBV19 and TRBJ2-2): DGGITQSPKYLFRKEGQNVTLSCEQNLNHDAMYWYRQDPGQGLRLIYYSQIVNDFQKGDIAEGYSVSREKKESFPLTVTSAQKNPTAFYLCASSIIAGGPGELFFGEGSRLTVL.

The chain joins TRBV11-3 to TRBJ2-2, with 7 bases aligning to TRBD1. The CDR3 consists of 16 residues. V lost 0 bases and J lost 3; bases outside the gene matches: 4. Germline values: CDR1 SGHNT, CDR2 YENEEA. The DNA for the CDR3 is TGTGCCAGCAGCTTAGACGAAGGGGGCGACACCGGGGAGCTGTTTTTT. It encodes CASSLDEGGDTGELFF.

This chain joins TRBV6-5 and TRBJ2-3; 9 nucleotides agree with TRBD2. Germline V lookup: CDR1 MNHEY, CDR2 SVGAGI. This CDR3 comprises 15 residues. With V trimmed by 2 bases and J by 4 bases, 4 bases remained unmatched. The CDR3: CASSYAGGTADTQYF. CDR3 bases: TGTGCCAGCAGTTACGCGGGGGGGACCGCAGATACGCAGTATTTT.

The sample holds a few counts of this clone. CDR3 amino acids: CASSAQPTDPGGYTF. For the CDR3, the DNA is TGCGCCAGCAGCGCCCAGCCTACAGACCCCGGTGGCTACACCTTC. V usage is TRBV5-1 and J usage is TRBJ1-2; D remains ambiguous. The V gene lost 4 bases and the J gene lost 7 bases, with 20 bases spanning the gap. This CDR3 is 15 amino acids long. Germline CDR1 is SGHRS and CDR2 is YFSETQ.

V gene TRBV7-9 combines with J gene TRBJ2-3; 9 bases agree with TRBD1. Germline assignment: CDR1 SEHNR and CDR2 FQNEAQ (reference sequence). Trimming removed 4 bases from V and 1 base from J; junction bases left unmatched: 12. The CDR3 sequence is 18 residues long. CDR3 amino acids: CASSSRLTGQGRTDTQYF. CDR3 sequence (DNA): TGTGCCAGCAGCTCCAGACTGACGGGACAGGGACGCACAGATACGCAGTATTTT.

The chain links TRBV3-1 (or the pseudogene TRBV3-2) to TRBJ2-5, with 14 bases lining up with TRBD2. The CDR3 has 18 residues. Germline V gene lookup returns CDR1 LGHDT and CDR2 YNNKEL (reference sequence). V was clipped by 1 base and J by 4 bases; unmatched bases: 8. This chain's CDR3 is CASSQGLAGGPGVETQYF. The CDR3 DNA reads as TGTGCCAGCAGCCAAGGACTAGCGGGGGGGCCGGGAGTAGAGACCCAGTACTTC.

V is TRBV10-1 and J is TRBJ2-7; D remains ambiguous. The V and J ends lost 5 bases and 7 bases respectively, with 18 bases between them. Germline CDR1 reads WNHNN; CDR2 reads SYGVQD (reference sequence). There are 14 residues in the CDR3. The CDR3 protein is CASSYTVPPDEQYF. For the CDR3, the DNA is TGCGCCAGCAGTTATACAGTTCCCCCTGATGAGCAGTACTTC.

V is TRBV3-1 (or the pseudogene TRBV3-2) and J is TRBJ2-6; 10 bases line up with TRBD2. CDR1 and CDR2 from the germline V gene are LGHDT and YNNKEL (reference sequence). The trim removed 0 bases at V and 0 bases at J, leaving 11 bases unmatched. This CDR3 spans 21 amino acids. CDR3 in DNA: TGTGCCAGCAGCCAAGACGGGTGGCTAGCGGGGGATCCCTCTGGGGCCAACGTCCTGACTTTC. Its translation: CASSQDGWLAGDPSGANVLTF.

The chain recombines TRBV24-1 with TRBJ2-3, with D perhaps TRBD1 (5 bases). CDR3 length equals 15 residues. CDR1 and CDR2 (germline): KGHDR, SFDVKD. The germline V and J ends were trimmed by 7 bases and 4 bases, with 17 bases remaining between them. The CDR3, as DNA: TGTGCCACCAGCGATGGGGCCGGTGGCTCAGATACGCAGTATTTT. Residues: CATSDGAGGSDTQYF.

The chain combines TRBV4-1 with TRBJ1-5; D possibly corresponds to TRBD1 (5 bases). Trimming left V 0 bases short and J 6 bases short, with 18 bases between. Germline loops: CDR1 MGHRA, CDR2 YSYEKL. The CDR3 is 17 residues long. The CDR3 loop reads CASSQDRRQGAAQPQHF. The CDR3 nucleotides read TGCGCCAGCAGCCAAGATCGACGTCAGGGTGCGGCTCAGCCCCAGCATTTT.

The chain employs TRBV6-5 and TRBJ2-7, with 12 bases identical to TRBD2. Looked up from germline, CDR1 is MNHEY and CDR2 is SVGAGI. V gave up 6 bases and J gave up 3 bases; unmatched junction bases: 3. The CDR3 covers 14 residues. The CDR3 DNA reads TGTGCCAGCAGCCGGACTAGCGGGGACTACGAGCAGTACTTC. It translates to CASSRTSGDYEQYF.

CDR3 protein: CASSFQQGFGETQYF. Written as DNA, the CDR3 is TGCGCCAGCAGCTTCCAACAGGGGTTTGGAGAGACCCAGTACTTC. The chain combines TRBV5-1 with TRBJ2-5, with 7 bases identical to TRBD1. Germline CDR1 is SGHRS and CDR2 is YFSETQ. V trimming: 2 bases; J trimming: 4 bases; junction bases outside the gene matches: 8. CDR3 length equals 15 residues.

The chain links TRBV5-1 to TRBJ2-7, with D possibly TRBD2 on 5 matching bases. Germline loops: CDR1 SGHRS, CDR2 YFSETQ. The CDR3 totals 15 residues. V shed 0 bases and J shed 5 bases, with 15 bases lying between them. The CDR3 sequence is CASSLAGDGVNEQYF. Written as DNA, the CDR3 is TGCGCCAGCAGCTTGGCCGGTGACGGGGTGAACGAGCAGTACTTC.

The V call is TRBV12-3 or TRBV12-4, the J call TRBJ1-2; D is uncertain. The V and J ends lost 3 bases and 8 bases respectively, with 10 bases between them. The CDR3 extends over 12 amino acids. CDR3 amino acids: CASSFGKQGYTF. The CDR3 DNA sequence: TGTGCCAGCAGTTTCGGGAAGCAGGGCTACACCTTC.

This clone was recorded a few times. The rearrangement joins TRBV3-1 (or the pseudogene TRBV3-2) to TRBJ1-6; tentative D call: TRBD1 (5 bases). V was shortened by 2 bases and J by 10 bases, with 9 bases between the two germline ends. The CDR3 has 13 amino acids. Germline V gives CDR1 LGHDT, CDR2 YNNKEL (reference sequence). The CDR3 DNA reads as TGTGCCAGCAGCCAATTCCGGGGGTCACCCCTCCACTTT. Translated: CASSQFRGSPLHF.

This clone was counted once. This rearrangement joins TRBV10-3 to TRBJ2-2; TRBD1 might be the D (6 bases). CDR3 length: 13 amino acids. Trimming cost V 4 bases and J 5 bases, with 8 bases left between them. Germline values: CDR1 ENHRY, CDR2 SYGVKD. The CDR3 is CAISAQGTGELFF. The CDR3 DNA reads as TGTGCCATCAGTGCACAGGGAACCGGGGAGCTGTTTTTT.